These 3 T cell receptor beta chains originate from one sample sequenced in a study of cytomegalovirus exposure and HLA in healthy donors. PCR was performed using 60 Vbeta and 13 Jbeta primers. Sequenced by immunoSEQ multiplex PCR; TCRdb stores in-frame clones only, minus some. The sample carries around 140,000 clones, 70% to 85% recorded once. Sequencing was done on a sample of PBMCs. These receptors were taken from a middle-aged man in good health and CMV-seronegative.

Comment on this clone: The junction and the germline gene differ at one end; a read error may be behind it. The chain is built from TRBV7-9 and TRBJ1-3, with TRBD1 matching 7 bases. The CDR3 totals 17 residues. Germline V gives CDR1 SEHNR, CDR2 FQNEAQ (reference sequence). CDR3 bases: TGTTCCAGCAGCTCCGGGACAGAGAGCGATTTTGGAAACACCATATATTTT. It translates to CSSSSGTESDFGNTIYF.

The chain combines TRBV2 with TRBJ1-4; maybe TRBD1 (5 bases). The CDR3 consists of 16 residues. Per germline, CDR1 SNHLY and CDR2 FYNNEI. V was trimmed by 4 bases and J by 8 bases, leaving 20 bases between them. The CDR3 coding sequence is TGTGCCAGCAGTGTAATCCTTGGAGGGGTGGAAGAAAAACTGTTTTTT. As protein: CASSVILGGVEEKLFF.

CDR3 loop: CASSDHVACNEKLFF. The CDR3 DNA reads as TGTGCCAGCAGTGATCATGTGGCTTGTAATGAAAAACTGTTTTTT. This sequence joins TRBV25-1 and TRBJ1-4; D unclear. The germline gives CDR1 MGHDK, CDR2 SYGVNS. The CDR3 consists of 15 residues. V lost 3 bases to trimming and J lost 4 bases, with 12 bases between them.